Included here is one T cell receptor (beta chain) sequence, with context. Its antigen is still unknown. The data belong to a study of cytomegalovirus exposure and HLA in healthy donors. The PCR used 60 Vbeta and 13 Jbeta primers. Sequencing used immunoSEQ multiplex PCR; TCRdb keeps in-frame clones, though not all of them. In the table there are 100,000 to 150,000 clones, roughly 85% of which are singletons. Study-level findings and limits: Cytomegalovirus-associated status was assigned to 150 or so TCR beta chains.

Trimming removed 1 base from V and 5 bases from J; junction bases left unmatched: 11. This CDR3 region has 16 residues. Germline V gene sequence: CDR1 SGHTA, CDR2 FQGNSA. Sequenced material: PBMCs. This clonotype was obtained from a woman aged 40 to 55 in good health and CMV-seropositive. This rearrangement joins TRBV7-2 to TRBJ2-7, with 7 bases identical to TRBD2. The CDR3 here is CASSLGATSPVHEQYF. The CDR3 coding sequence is TGTGCCAGCAGCTTAGGGGCGACTAGCCCCGTCCACGAGCAGTACTTC.